The next 20 T cell receptor beta chains were all read from a single sample in a study of blood T cell repertoires in COVID-19. Repertoires were generated with immunoSEQ multiplex PCR, while TCRdb's copy carries only in-frame clones and drops some. The sample lists approximately 230,000 clones, about 80% seen once, with 15% in the top ten. The material sequenced was PBMCs or T cells enriched from blood (not recorded which). These receptors all stem from a man aged 35 to 55 who had recovered from COVID-19.

The rearrangement uses TRBV2 and TRBJ2-7, with D hard to call. The CDR3 extends over 11 amino acids. Trimming removed 6 bases at V and 3 bases at J, with 6 bases between. CDR1 and CDR2 from the germline V gene are SNHLY and FYNNEI. The CDR3 sequence: CASSQFYEQYF. The CDR3 coding sequence is TGTGCCAGCAGCCAGTTCTACGAGCAGTACTTC.

This clone was counted between two and nine times. This chain uses TRBV19 with TRBJ2-4; TRBD1 agrees at 8 bases. CDR1 is LNHDA, CDR2 SQIVND, per germline (reference sequence). This CDR3 has 13 amino acids. V gave up 8 bases and J gave up 5 bases; unmatched junction bases: 5. The CDR3 is CASRQGPQNIQYF. CDR3 nucleotides: TGTGCCAGTCGACAGGGGCCTCAAAACATTCAGTACTTC.

This clone was picked up a small number of times. The V and J genes are TRBV29-1 and TRBJ1-4, with a weak D call TRBD1 (5 bases). Trimming removed 7 bases from V and 6 bases from J, with 12 bases in between. The CDR3 covers 12 residues. Germline V gene data show CDR1 as SQVTM and CDR2 as ANQGSEA. CDR3 sequence reads: CSAREGDEKLFF. The CDR3 coding sequence is TGCAGCGCCAGAGAAGGGGATGAAAAACTGTTTTTT.

V and J are TRBV29-1 and TRBJ2-1, with D possibly being TRBD2 (7 bases). V lost 0 bases to trimming and J lost 9 bases, with 21 bases between them. Germline V lookup: CDR1 SQVTM, CDR2 ANQGSEA. This CDR3 comprises 16 residues. CDR3 DNA: TGCAGCGTTGAAGATTTTGGCGGGGGACACAACGGTGAGCAGTTCTTC. Translation gives CSVEDFGGGHNGEQFF.

The rearrangement links TRBV9 to TRBJ2-7; 13 bases are shared with TRBD2. Germline assignment: CDR1 SGDLS and CDR2 YYNGEE. V gave up 3 bases and J gave up 6 bases; unmatched junction bases: 6. This CDR3 is 15 amino acids long. In DNA form, the CDR3 reads TGTGCCAGCAGCGCCAGCGGACTAGCGGGGGTCGAGCAGTACTTC. Protein sequence: CASSASGLAGVEQYF.

The chain uses TRBV7-9 and TRBJ2-7; tentative D call: TRBD2 (6 bases). Germline V gene sequence: CDR1 SEHNR, CDR2 FQNEAQ (reference sequence). CDR3 size: 12 residues. V was pared by 5 bases and J by 7 bases, with 12 bases between. The CDR3 DNA reads as TGTGCCAGCAGCGGGAGGTCGGAAGAGCAGTACTTC. Translation gives CASSGRSEEQYF.

V usage is TRBV9 and J usage is TRBJ2-5, with D tentatively TRBD2 (5 bases). From germline, CDR1 is SGDLS and CDR2 YYNGEE. This CDR3 has 15 amino acids. V lost 0 bases and J lost 4, with 13 bases in between. CDR3: CASSVGAGRGETQYF. Here the CDR3 DNA reads TGTGCCAGCAGCGTAGGAGCAGGCCGGGGAGAGACCCAGTACTTC.

V gene TRBV5-8 combines with J gene TRBJ1-2; 7 bases map to TRBD1. Germline values: CDR1 SGHTS, CDR2 YDEGEE. Trimming took 6 bases from V and 13 from J; bases not matched to a gene: 12. CDR3 length: 12 residues. Here the CDR3 reads CASTIGTVLSTF. The CDR3 nucleotides are TGTGCCAGCACCATAGGGACAGTCCTTAGCACCTTC. Full variable domain (outside the CDR3, taken from reference TRBV5-8 and TRBJ1-2): EAGVTQSPTHLIKTRGQQATLRCSPISGHTSVYWYQQALGLGLQFLLWYDEGEERNRGNFPPRFSGRQFPNYSSELNVNALELEDSALYLCASTIGTVLSTFGSGTRLTVV.

This clone appeared a single time. The rearrangement uses TRBV27 and TRBJ2-2; D remains unclear. The CDR3 contains 16 residues. Germline lookup yields CDR1 MNHEY and CDR2 SMNVEV (reference sequence). Deletions cut 2 bases from V and 4 bases from J, with 14 bases between. CDR3 in amino acids: CASSLIPARVTGELFF. As DNA, the CDR3 is TGTGCCAGCAGTTTAATACCGGCCCGGGTCACCGGGGAGCTGTTTTTT.

This rearrangement joins TRBV19 to TRBJ1-6, with 8 bases fitting TRBD1. The CDR3 contains 15 residues. Germline-derived CDR1 and CDR2 are LNHDA and SQIVND (reference sequence). Losses at the gene ends were 5 bases for V and 8 bases for J; bases not matched to a gene: 8. The CDR3 bases are TGTGCCAGTAGTGAACCGGGACAGGCTCATTCACCCCTCCACTTT. Translation gives CASSEPGQAHSPLHF.

This chain links TRBV12-3 or TRBV12-4 with TRBJ2-7; D remains ambiguous. The CDR3 runs 13 residues. V lost 2 bases to trimming and J lost 3 bases, with 8 bases between them. CDR3 DNA: TGTGCCAGCAGTTTAAACTCAATCTACGAGCAGTACTTC. It translates to CASSLNSIYEQYF.

This rearrangement joins TRBV28 to TRBJ1-3; D ambiguous. Looked up from germline, CDR1 is MDHEN and CDR2 is SYDVKM. V lost 1 base and J lost 6, with 10 bases in between. There are 14 residues in the CDR3. DNA for the CDR3: TGTGCCAGCAGTTTATCCTCGGTCGCAAACACCATATATTTT. As protein: CASSLSSVANTIYF.

The chain has TRBV7-8 and TRBJ2-7, with 8 bases fitting TRBD1. With 2 bases clipped from V and 6 bases from J, the junction kept 6 bases outside the gene matches. The CDR3 totals 14 residues. CDR1 SGHVS and CDR2 FQNEAQ come from the germline V gene. This CDR3 reads CASSLSGGKGEQYF. The CDR3 coding sequence is TGTGCCAGCAGCTTATCAGGGGGCAAAGGCGAGCAGTACTTC.

The J gene is TRBJ2-2, the V gene TRBV27; 12 positions agree with TRBD1. The CDR3 runs 16 residues. Unmatched junction bases numbered 11, after V lost 8 bases and J lost 7 bases. Looked up from germline, CDR1 is MNHEY and CDR2 is SMNVEV (reference sequence). DNA for the CDR3: TGTGCCAGCTGCCTTGGGGGACAGGGGGCCGGCGGGGAGCTGTTTTTT. This sequence encodes CASCLGGQGAGGELFF.

The V and J genes are TRBV30 and TRBJ2-2; D is possibly TRBD1 (5 bases). The CDR3 runs 13 residues. Germline loops: CDR1 GTSNPN, CDR2 SVGIG (reference sequence). Trimming stripped 4 bases from V and 4 bases from J, with 10 bases between. The CDR3 spells CAWNYRSTGELFF. The CDR3 DNA is TGTGCCTGGAATTACAGGAGCACCGGGGAGCTGTTTTTT.

The rearrangement uses TRBV6-5 and TRBJ1-2, with 11 bases matching TRBD1. This CDR3 is built from 15 residues. Trimming at V came to 6 bases and at J to 5 bases, leaving 8 bases not matched to a gene. Per the germline V gene, CDR1 is MNHEY and CDR2 is SVGAGI. This CDR3 reads CASSLPGQGDYGYTF. In DNA, the CDR3 is TGTGCCAGCAGCCTACCGGGACAGGGGGATTATGGCTACACCTTC.

The chain combines TRBV5-1 with TRBJ2-3, with TRBD2 matching over 11 bases. The trim removed 7 bases at V and 5 bases at J, leaving 3 bases unmatched. CDR1 SGHRS and CDR2 YFSETQ come from the germline V gene. This CDR3 has 13 amino acids. CDR3 amino acids: CASFSGGGDTQYF. CDR3 nucleotides: TGCGCCAGCTTTAGCGGGGGGGGAGATACGCAGTATTTT.

The rearrangement uses TRBV7-2 and TRBJ1-5; possibly TRBD1 for D (6 bases). The CDR3 is made up of 15 amino acids. CDR1 SGHTA and CDR2 FQGNSA come from the germline V gene. Trimming left V 2 bases short and J 4 bases short, with 12 bases between. Written as DNA, the CDR3 is TGTGCCAGCAGCTTAAGGGAGGGGGGGAATCAGCCCCAGCATTTT. Translated: CASSLREGGNQPQHF.

V usage is TRBV9 and J usage is TRBJ1-3, with D uncertain. The V end lost 1 base, the J end lost 0 bases, and 17 bases lay between the germline ends. The CDR3 totals 18 residues. Germline V gene data show CDR1 as SGDLS and CDR2 as YYNGEE. The CDR3 DNA reads as TGTGCCAGCAGCGTAAATCGGGGAGGCACGAGCTCTGGAAACACCATATATTTT. Encoded protein: CASSVNRGGTSSGNTIYF.

The chain employs TRBV6-5 and TRBJ2-7; D perhaps matches TRBD1 (6 bases). With 7 bases removed from V and 3 bases from J, the gap between germline ends came to 7 bases. The germline V gene encodes CDR1 MNHEY and CDR2 SVGAGI. The CDR3 length is 11 residues. In nucleotides, the CDR3 is TGTGCCAGCACCAGGGGCTACGAGCAGTACTTC. Protein: CASTRGYEQYF.